This T cell receptor beta chain was profiled in a study of regulatory T cells in long-lasting Graves disease (dated by TCRdb to the early 2020s). Some background on the complete study: In the newly diagnosed Graves' disease group, patients had been taking antithyroid drugs for less than 3 months. A total of roughly 35 samples underwent TCR sequencing: some 13 from persistent and around 20 from newly diagnosed Graves' disease patients. Patients with persistent Graves' disease were compared with patients with newly diagnosed Graves' disease using TCR sequencing and RNA sequencing of peripheral blood. The study was registered as a clinical trial and conducted in China.

The research as a whole found: Because the primary lesion, thyroid tissue, could not be accessed, the study looked at peripheral blood alone. Sequencing and analysis were restricted to the TCR beta chain. Compared with newly diagnosed patients, persistent Graves' disease patients had lower TCR Shannon entropy and fewer highly expanded clones, which suggests clonal expansion. TRBV28, TRBJ1-2 and TRBJ2-5 were preferentially used in persistent disease, while TRBV20-1 and TRBJ2-1 were favored in newly diagnosed disease. The small sample size was acknowledged by the authors as a limitation that may reduce accuracy. A larger number of public clonotypes was shared among persistent patients (approximately 2,500) than among newly diagnosed patients (about 990).

Of note for this clonotype: Its cognate antigen has yet to be identified. Per-nucleotide qualities are absent, and no much larger clonotype sits a single base away.

The library was made by multiplex PCR. Sequencer: Illumina HiSeq 4000. To build TCR beta libraries, CDR3 regions were amplified by Arm-PCR using iRepertoire HTBI primers. Gel purification was performed on PCR products prior to sequencing. In the source study's methods: Gene usage analysis of CDR3 amino acid clonotypes used the approximately 56 TRBV and 14 to 15 TRBJ segments found across samples. COPE and FqMerger were used to merge the filtered high-quality paired reads into contigs. BLAST was used to align contigs to the IMGT TRBV, TRBD and TRBJ reference genes, and CDR3 was defined following IMGT. Highly expanded clones were defined as clonotypes with a frequency above 0.1%. Shannon entropy was used to measure repertoire diversity, and the Gini coefficient was used to measure V-J evenness. Clonotypes shared by more than one individual were considered public. Using fastp at Q25 and MiXCR, TCRdb reprocessed the public reads and kept productive beta chains. Rows with one shared CDR3 protein collapse into an entry with the most common genes and DNA. What appears here as the V and J calls and clone size reflects TCRdb's work, not the paper's. Within this sample are about 540,000 distinct CDR3 sequences, with roughly 14% of them counted one time only. Of the sample, roughly 10% is held by the ten largest clones.

The time point label corresponds to: newly diagnosed GD, antithyroid drugs for less than 3 months. For both TCR sequencing and RNA sequencing, RNA was extracted from PBMCs in TRIzol. The diagnosis of Graves' disease was made according to American Thyroid Association guidelines. The patients came from an endocrinology department in Xi'an, China. Each patient gave approximately 9.7 milliliters of peripheral blood, collected in an EDTA anticoagulant tube. Ficoll Paque Plus density gradient separation was used to isolate PBMCs, and no further T cell sorting was performed. An Agilent 2100 Bioanalyzer and agarose gel were used to check RNA quality, while a NanoDrop 2000 measured RNA concentration. From a lookup of the germline V gene, CDR1 and CDR2 are ENHRY and SYGVKD. The germline V end is reduced by 2 bases and the J end by 4 bases; junction bases left unmatched: 4. Spanning cysteine to phenylalanine, the CDR3 consists of 14 amino acids. Of the read, only the CDR3 DNA is kept; its 42 bases are in frame from base 1.

The data were also submitted as part of a second study, on T cells in Graves' hyperthyroidism and ophthalmopathy. The second paper states: A patient counted as having stable Graves' hyperthyroidism if no progression to ophthalmopathy occurred over 18 months of follow-up. The hyperthyroidism patients were between 18 and 65 years old and newly diagnosed, with a disease duration of less than 2 months. Exclusion was applied to patients with uncontrolled infections, other autoimmune diseases, pregnancy or lactation. Diagnoses relied on clinical symptoms, serum thyroxine and TRAb, thyroid ultrasound and orbital computed tomography. The first round of RT-PCR for the TCR CDR3 was performed with the HTBI primer set and the Qiagen OneStep RT-PCR kit. Most expanded thyroid clonotypes (frequency above 0.001) were also detected in blood, a finding suggesting that blood repertoires may reflect thyroid immune responses. A 13 V-J signature model separated ophthalmopathy from stable hyperthyroidism, with over 85% sensitivity and 81% to 83% specificity in cross-validation and 80%/75% in testing. In validation, progression to ophthalmopathy was predicted by the model with nearly 71% sensitivity and 72% to 85% specificity, a median of 6.5 months before onset. TCR V-J signatures able to tell the groups apart were searched for in a discovery cohort of 95 or so patients, of whom 40 to 45 had Graves' ophthalmopathy and 55 to 65 had stable Graves' hyperthyroidism. Prospective prediction of ophthalmopathy was tested in an independent validation cohort of about 19 hyperthyroidism patients and 15 to 17 patients who later progressed to ophthalmopathy. The roughly 100 discovery patients were randomly divided into training and test sets at a 7:3 ratio. Thyroid tissue and blood T-cell repertoires from six Graves' hyperthyroidism patients were also compared in the study. After blood sampling, hyperthyroidism patients were treated with methimazole at a starting dose of 30 mg daily, and ophthalmopathy patients were treated with high-dose intravenous methylprednisolone. The libraries were constructed in a second round of multiplex PCR and then size-selected and purified. Libraries were sequenced paired-end with 100 bp reads on an Illumina HiSeq2000. SOAPnuke was used to process the raw data, with reads discarded if the reads contained adapters or uncalled bases, had a mean Phred below 15, or lacked an exact constant-primer or identifier match. COPE v1.2.5 was used to merge high-quality paired reads, and clonotypes were defined as unique nucleotide sequences. Clonotypes were aligned to IMGT TRBV, TRBD and TRBJ reference segments using MiTCR v1.1. The analysis included only V-J combinations with a frequency above 0.0001, which together covered 99% to 99.2% of the repertoires. A TCS score was defined as the ratio between F50 (clonal expansion) and ExV (chaos), using BLOSUM62-based TCRdist between CDR3 peptides within each V-J. Welch's t-statistics and random forest reduced roughly 540 V-J features to about 12, which were used in a naive Bayes classifier (R e1071). No statistical method was used to fix the sample size in advance, and group allocation was not hidden from the investigators. The paper describes TCR Vbeta CDR3 sequencing of 140 or so peripheral blood samples, made up of 43 ophthalmopathy patients, around 73 hyperthyroidism patients and 17 progressor patients.

Source: peripheral blood mononuclear cells (PBMCs), taken at new diagnosis, from a patient treated with antithyroid drugs. This TCR came from a man aged 30-40 years with Graves disease. Donor details come from another sample of the same person, matched by shared clones. This chain joins TRBV10-3 to TRBJ2-5; the junction holds 7 bases that match TRBD2. The CDR3 protein is CAISEGREGETQYF. The DNA reads TGTGCCATCAGTGAGGGCAGGGAGGGAGAGACCCAGTACTTC.